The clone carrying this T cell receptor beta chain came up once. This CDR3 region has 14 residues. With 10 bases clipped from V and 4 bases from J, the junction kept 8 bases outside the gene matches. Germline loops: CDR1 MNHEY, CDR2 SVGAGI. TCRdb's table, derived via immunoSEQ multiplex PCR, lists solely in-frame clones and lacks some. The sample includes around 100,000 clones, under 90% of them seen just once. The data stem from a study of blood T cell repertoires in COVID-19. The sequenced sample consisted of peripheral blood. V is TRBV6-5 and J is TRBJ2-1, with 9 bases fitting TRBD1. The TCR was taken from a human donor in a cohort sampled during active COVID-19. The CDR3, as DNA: TGTGCCATAAGACCGGGACAGGGTTACAATGAGCAGTTCTTC. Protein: CAIRPGQGYNEQFF.